This TCR beta chain was recorded in a study of blood T cell repertoires in COVID-19. Study-wide background: Specimens from acute and convalescent COVID-19 originated in the United States, Italy and Spain.

Only in-frame clones appear in the TCRdb table, and some are missing; sequencing was by immunoSEQ multiplex PCR. The profile covers approximately 260,000 clones, with approximately 81% appearing a single time and about 7% taken by the ten largest. The germline V gene encodes CDR1 SQVTM and CDR2 ANQGSEA. This CDR3 comprises 12 residues. V lost 8 bases, J lost 1 base, and 11 bases lay in between. Grouping used clinical history reported by participants in a survey and questionnaire. Sequenced material: PBMCs or T cells enriched from blood (not recorded which). The V call is TRBV29-1, the J call TRBJ1-1; D is unclear. The receptor comes from a woman aged 50 to 60 who had been exposed to COVID-19. For the CDR3, the DNA is TGCAGCTCCTCGCGAGGGAACACTGAAGCTTTCTTT. As protein: CSSSRGNTEAFF.